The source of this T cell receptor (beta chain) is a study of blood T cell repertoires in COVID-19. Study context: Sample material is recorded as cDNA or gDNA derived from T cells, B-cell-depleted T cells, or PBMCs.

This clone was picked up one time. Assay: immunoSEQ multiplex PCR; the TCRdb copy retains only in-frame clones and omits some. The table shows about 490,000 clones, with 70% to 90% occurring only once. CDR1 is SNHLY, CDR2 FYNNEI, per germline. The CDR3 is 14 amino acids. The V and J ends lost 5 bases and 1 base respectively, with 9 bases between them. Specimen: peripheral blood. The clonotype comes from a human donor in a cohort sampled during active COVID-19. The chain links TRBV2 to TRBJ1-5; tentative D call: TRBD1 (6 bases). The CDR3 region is CASSYRASNQPQHF. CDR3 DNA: TGTGCCAGCAGTTACAGGGCGAGCAATCAGCCCCAGCATTTT.